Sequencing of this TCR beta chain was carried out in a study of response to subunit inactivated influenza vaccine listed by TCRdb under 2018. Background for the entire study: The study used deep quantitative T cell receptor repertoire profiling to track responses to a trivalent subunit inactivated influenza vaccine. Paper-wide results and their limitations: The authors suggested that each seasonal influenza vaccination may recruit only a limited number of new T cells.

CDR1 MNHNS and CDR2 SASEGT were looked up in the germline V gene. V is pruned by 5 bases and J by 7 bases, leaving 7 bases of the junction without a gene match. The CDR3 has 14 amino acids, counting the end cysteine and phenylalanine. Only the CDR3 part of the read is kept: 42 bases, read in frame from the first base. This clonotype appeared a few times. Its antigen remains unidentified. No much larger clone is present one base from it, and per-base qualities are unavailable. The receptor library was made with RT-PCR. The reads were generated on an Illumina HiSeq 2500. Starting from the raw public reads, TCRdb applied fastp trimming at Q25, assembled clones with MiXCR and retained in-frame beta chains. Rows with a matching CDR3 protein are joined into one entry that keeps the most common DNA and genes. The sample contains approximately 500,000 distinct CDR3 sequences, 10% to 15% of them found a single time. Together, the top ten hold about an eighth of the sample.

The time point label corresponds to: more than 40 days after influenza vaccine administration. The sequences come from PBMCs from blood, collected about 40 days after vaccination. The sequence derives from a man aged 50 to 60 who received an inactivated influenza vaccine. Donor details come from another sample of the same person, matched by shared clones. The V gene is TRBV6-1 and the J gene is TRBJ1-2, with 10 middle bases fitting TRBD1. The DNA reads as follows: TGTGCCAGCAGTCCGGGACAGGGGATTGGTGGCTACACCTTC. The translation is CASSPGQGIGGYTF.